The T cell receptor beta chain under discussion was sequenced for a study of beta chain features in type 1 diabetes (dated by TCRdb to between 2018 and 2020). Concerning the study at large: Mean age, gender distribution, total cell number and subset yield were not different between patients and healthy donors. Whereas all 30 or so donors provided naive and central memory subsets, regulatory and stem cell-like memory subsets were isolated from just 8 patients and roughly 8 healthy donors. The study compared the TCRB repertoires of sorted circulating CD4+ T cell subsets in recently diagnosed type 1 diabetes patients with those in matched healthy donors. Across all samples, approximately 100 million sorted cells were examined, and cell number per subset correlated strongly with RNA yield. Study-wide conclusions, independent of this receptor: Because cDNA was sequenced instead of genomic DNA, highly expressing activated cells could be over-represented, though the groups showed no difference in activation or CD3 levels. HLA sub-analyses involved small numbers of individuals, so any influence of HLA type on TCRB rearrangement remained unresolved. Naive, central memory and regulatory TCRB repertoires appeared to be more similar among patients than among healthy donors. PCR might favor shorter templates, but patient and control samples were amplified and corrected together, so any skew would affect both groups equally. At VDJ recombination sites, patients with type 1 diabetes made fewer insertions and deleted more nucleotides, a pattern implying thymic rearrangement abnormalities. Type 1 diabetes patients showed a moderate but significant shortening of TCRB CDR3 length in all four CD4+ subsets.

CDR1 and CDR2 are drawn from the germline V gene (reference sequence): SEHNR, FQNEAQ. From cysteine to phenylalanine, the CDR3 is 16 amino acids long. Here the CDR3 DNA is all that survives: 48 bases in frame from base 1. Compared with germline, V lacks 5 bases and J lacks 6 bases; bases without a gene match: 9. From each donor, a single peripheral blood sample of 100 to 150 mL on average was drawn into heparinised tubes. A BD FACSAria II was used to sort naive, central memory, regulatory and stem cell-like memory CD4+ T cells with a panel that included CD45RO, CCR7, CD25, CD127, CD95 and CD27. A purity above 95% was achieved for all sorted populations. Right away, PBMCs were isolated by Lymphoprep density gradient centrifugation and were stained directly, with no culture step. Samples were stained and sorted in pairs, with one healthy donor and one patient per experiment, so that batch effects were minimized.

Comments on this clone: The antigen it binds to is not known. One base away there is no much larger clone; base qualities are not given.

The entire amount of isolated RNA was reverse transcribed using the High Capacity cDNA Reverse Transcription Kit, so the sequenced TCRB transcripts were expressed ones. Deep immunoSEQ sequencing was applied to naive, central memory and regulatory T cell samples, giving an average of about 3.57 million total reads per sample. Sorted cells were lysed in RLT buffer, and RNA was extracted using DNase-treated RNeasy Micro or Mini kits according to cell number. Each cell subset was processed separately to prevent cross-contamination, with patient and healthy donor samples processed together. TCRB sequences were amplified from cDNA with the immunoSEQ multiplex PCR, producing 87-bp fragments spanning the CDR3 region. Amplicons were sequenced on the Illumina HiSeq platform. The published analysis was carried out like this. PCR bias was computationally corrected using synthetic template baselines, reads within Hamming distance 2 were collapsed, and singletons that could not be merged were discarded. Reads were aligned against IMGT so that V, D and J genes, CDR3 length and insertions or deletions at six rearrangement sites could be assigned. Within each subset, clonotype counts were normalized to sorted cell number, after which true diversity and Gini coefficients were computed with the tcR R package. The overlap coefficient, calculated on TCRB nucleotide sequences, was used to quantify repertoire sharing. Out-of-frame TCRB sequences from naive cells were analyzed to stand in for the pre-selection repertoire. Held by TCRdb, this immuneACCESS table contains in-frame sequences only and omits some clones. Under half of the omission traces to an unresolved V gene where checked; the cause of the rest is unknown. The V and J calls and the clone size are those of that table, but D and trimming were determined from the DNA. The sample data list about 260,000 clones, and around 20% of these were observed just once. The top ten clonotypes cover about 0.027% of the sample.

This TCR derives from a woman aged 40 to 50 with type 1 diabetes. The sample comprised naive CD4+ T cells from blood. Explained via the paper, the cell subset or site label denotes: true naive CD4+ T cells. Recombination joined TRBV7-9 with TRBJ2-3; TRBD2 aligns with 12 central bases. The bases are TGTGCCAGCAGCCTCCCTAGCGGGGGGGCACATGATACGCAGTATTTT. It specifies CASSLPSGGAHDTQYF.